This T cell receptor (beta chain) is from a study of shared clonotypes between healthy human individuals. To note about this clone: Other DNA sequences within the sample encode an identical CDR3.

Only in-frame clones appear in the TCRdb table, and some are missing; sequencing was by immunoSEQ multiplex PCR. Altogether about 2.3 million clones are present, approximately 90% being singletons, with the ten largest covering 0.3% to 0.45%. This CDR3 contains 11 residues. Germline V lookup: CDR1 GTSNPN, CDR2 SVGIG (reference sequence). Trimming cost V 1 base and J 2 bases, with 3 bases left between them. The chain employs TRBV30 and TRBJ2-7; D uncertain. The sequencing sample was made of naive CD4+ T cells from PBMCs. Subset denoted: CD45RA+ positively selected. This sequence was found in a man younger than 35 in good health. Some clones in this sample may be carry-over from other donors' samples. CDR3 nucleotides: TGTGCCTGGAGTGGTCCCTACGAGCAGTACTTC. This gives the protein CAWSGPYEQYF.